One and the same sample provided the 9 T cell receptor beta chains below, sequenced in a study of blood T cells in healthy people across ages. Next came a second PCR, run for 7 to 11 cycles, which used a sample-barcoded 5' primer along with a J-beta primer mix. TCRdb passed the 5' RACE reads through MiXCR, listing each CDR3 protein once. The profile covers approximately 1.5 million distinct CDR3 sequences, with about 31% appearing a single time and approximately 10% taken by the ten largest. Sequencing was carried out using blood. Receptors originate from a woman under 40 in good health.

The CDR3 is CSVGGGSGRASSSYEQYF. CDR3 bases: TGCAGCGTTGGGGGGGGCAGCGGGAGGGCCTCAAGCTCCTACGAGCAGTACTTC. The chain couples TRBV29-1 to TRBJ2-7; 10 nucleotides agree with TRBD2. CDR1 and CDR2 from the germline V gene are SQVTM and ANQGSEA. This CDR3 has 18 residues. The V and J ends lost 4 bases and 0 bases, in that order; junction bases with no gene match: 15.

This clonotype occurred a few times. The rearrangement joins TRBV2 to TRBJ2-1; D is possibly TRBD2 (6 bases). Germline V CDR1 and CDR2: SNHLY, FYNNEI. V dropped 7 bases and J dropped 5 bases, with 21 bases sitting between them. The CDR3 spans 16 residues. DNA for the CDR3: TGTGCCAGCACATATCTTGCGGGGAGTAGTCACAATGAGCAGTTCTTC. This sequence encodes CASTYLAGSSHNEQFF.

This clonotype was observed many times. This CDR3 is CSAKGSSTDTQYF. The DNA for the CDR3 is TGCAGTGCTAAGGGGTCTTCCACAGATACGCAGTATTTT. This chain links TRBV20-1 with TRBJ2-3; weak D call: TRBD1 (5 bases). Trimming removed 4 bases at V and 2 bases at J, with 10 bases between. Germline CDR1 is DFQATT and CDR2 is SNEGSKA (reference sequence). The CDR3 covers 13 residues.

In its sample, this clonotype was seen a few times. The chain carries TRBV2 and TRBJ2-3; 7 nucleotides agree with TRBD2. Germline values: CDR1 SNHLY, CDR2 FYNNEI. This CDR3 comprises 15 residues. The V and J ends lost 3 bases and 2 bases, in that order; junction bases with no gene match: 5. The CDR3 sequence: CASSEPSGNTDTQYF. The CDR3 DNA follows: TGTGCCAGCAGTGAGCCTAGCGGAAACACAGATACGCAGTATTTT.

The CDR3 reads CSYKRSSGGPQERETQYF. For the CDR3, the DNA is TGCAGTTACAAACGATCTAGCGGGGGGCCCCAGGAGCGGGAGACCCAGTACTTC. V gene TRBV20-1 combines with J gene TRBJ2-7, with 11 nucleotides matching TRBD2. The J call is doubtful: the DNA matches TRBJ2-5 better. Germline values: CDR1 DFQATT, CDR2 SNEGSKA (reference sequence). The CDR3 runs 18 residues.

This clonotype was counted between two and nine times. The chain links TRBV5-1 to TRBJ1-2; the D gene is possibly TRBD1 (6 bases). CDR1 and CDR2 from the germline V gene are SGHRS and YFSETQ. The CDR3 contains 13 residues. Trimming stripped 5 bases from V and 4 bases from J, with 12 bases between. CDR3 sequence: CASSWDTSYGYTF. DNA of the CDR3: TGCGCCAGCAGTTGGGACACCTCCTATGGCTACACCTTC.

J is TRBJ2-5 and V is TRBV10-3; 8 bases match TRBD2. With 6 bases clipped from V and 11 bases from J, the junction kept 11 bases outside the gene matches. Per the germline V gene, CDR1 is ENHRY and CDR2 is SYGVKD. The CDR3 is 13 residues long. CDR3: CAIRPGGPDEQYF. CDR3 in DNA: TGTGCCATCAGACCGGGGGGGCCGGATGAGCAGTACTTC.

This clonotype has a count of ten or more. J is TRBJ1-4 and V is TRBV4-1, with unresolved D. CDR3 length: 14 amino acids. Germline V gives CDR1 MGHRA, CDR2 YSYEKL. V lost 4 bases and J lost 6, with 12 bases in between. The CDR3 DNA is TGCGCCAGCAGCCGCACAGCGCTCTATGAAAAACTGTTTTTT. Translated: CASSRTALYEKLFF.

This sequence joins TRBV15 and TRBJ2-3; perhaps TRBD1 as D (5 bases). The germline V gene has CDR1 LNHNV and CDR2 YYDKDF (reference sequence). The germline V and J ends were trimmed by 1 base and 4 bases, with 21 bases remaining between them. CDR3 length: 18 amino acids. The CDR3 DNA is TGTGCCACCAGCAGAGCAGGGCAGGGCGACCGATTTTCAGATACGCAGTATTTT. Its translation is CATSRAGQGDRFSDTQYF.